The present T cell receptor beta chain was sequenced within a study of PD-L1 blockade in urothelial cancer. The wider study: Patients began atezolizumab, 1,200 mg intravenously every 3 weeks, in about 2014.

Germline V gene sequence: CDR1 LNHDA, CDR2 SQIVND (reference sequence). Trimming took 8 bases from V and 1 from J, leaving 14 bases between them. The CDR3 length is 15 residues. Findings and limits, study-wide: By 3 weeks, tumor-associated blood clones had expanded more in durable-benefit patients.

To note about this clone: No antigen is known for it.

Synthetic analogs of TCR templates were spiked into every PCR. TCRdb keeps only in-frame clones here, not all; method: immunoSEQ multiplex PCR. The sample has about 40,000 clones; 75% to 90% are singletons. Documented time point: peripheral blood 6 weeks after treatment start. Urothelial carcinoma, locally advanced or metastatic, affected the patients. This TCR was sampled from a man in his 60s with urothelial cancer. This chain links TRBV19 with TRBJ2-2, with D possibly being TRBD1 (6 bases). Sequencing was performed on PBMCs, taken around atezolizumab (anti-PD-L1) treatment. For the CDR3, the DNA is TGTGCCAGTGGGGCAGGGACAAAGAACACCGGGGAGCTGTTTTTT. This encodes CASGAGTKNTGELFF. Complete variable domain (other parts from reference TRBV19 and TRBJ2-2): DGGITQSPKYLFRKEGQNVTLSCEQNLNHDAMYWYRQDPGQGLRLIYYSQIVNDFQKGDIAEGYSVSREKKESFPLTVTSAQKNPTAFYLCASGAGTKNTGELFFGEGSRLTVL.